The present T cell receptor beta chain was sequenced within a study of Ad26.COV2.S vaccination and SARS-CoV-2 variants. Study at large: Sample donor was a member of the COV1001 Ad26.COV2.S trial arm. Once or twice, 56 days apart, Ad26.COV2.S was delivered intramuscularly. Whole-study findings and limits: Breadth and depth estimates from TCRs may understate total T cell responses. Whether participants received vaccine or placebo, their non-spike TCR breadth was similar.

Worth noting for this clone: Its antigen is still unknown. This same CDR3 is encoded by further DNA sequences in the sample.

TCRdb's table, derived via immunoSEQ multiplex PCR, lists solely in-frame clones and lacks some. The table lists approximately 250,000 clones, around nine tenths of them singletons, with about 2.8% in the top ten. This CDR3 contains 13 residues. The germline CDR1 and CDR2 sequences are SGHDT and YYEEEE. The V end lost 3 bases, the J end lost 6 bases, and 10 bases lay between the germline ends. The treatment denotes: around 19 received Ad26.COV2.S at low or high dose, single or two shots; roughly five received placebo; per-sample allocation not given. The samples date from day 63 after the first vaccine or placebo injection.

This rearrangement joins TRBV5-6 to TRBJ2-1, with D possibly being TRBD2 (6 bases). This clonotype was sampled from a person between 18 and 65 years old who received the Ad26.COV2.S COVID-19 vaccine or a placebo. This specimen was peripheral blood, taken in a trial of Ad26.COV2.S vaccine versus placebo. The CDR3 here is CASSSGTGNEQFF. Written as DNA, the CDR3 is TGTGCCAGCAGCTCAGGGACTGGCAATGAGCAGTTCTTC.